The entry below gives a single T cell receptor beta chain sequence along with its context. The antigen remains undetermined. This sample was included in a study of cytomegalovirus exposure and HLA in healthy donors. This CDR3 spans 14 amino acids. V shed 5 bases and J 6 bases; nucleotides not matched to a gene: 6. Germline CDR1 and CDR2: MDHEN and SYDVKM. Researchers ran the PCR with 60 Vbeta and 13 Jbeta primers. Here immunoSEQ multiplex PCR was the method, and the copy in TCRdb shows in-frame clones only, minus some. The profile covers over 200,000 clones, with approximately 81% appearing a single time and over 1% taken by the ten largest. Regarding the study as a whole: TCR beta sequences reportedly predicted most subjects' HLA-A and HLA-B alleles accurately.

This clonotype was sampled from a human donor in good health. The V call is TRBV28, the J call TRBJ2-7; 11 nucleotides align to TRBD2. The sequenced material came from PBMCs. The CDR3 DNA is TGTGCCAGCAGTCCACTAGCGGGAGCGGTCGAGCAGTACTTC. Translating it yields CASSPLAGAVEQYF.